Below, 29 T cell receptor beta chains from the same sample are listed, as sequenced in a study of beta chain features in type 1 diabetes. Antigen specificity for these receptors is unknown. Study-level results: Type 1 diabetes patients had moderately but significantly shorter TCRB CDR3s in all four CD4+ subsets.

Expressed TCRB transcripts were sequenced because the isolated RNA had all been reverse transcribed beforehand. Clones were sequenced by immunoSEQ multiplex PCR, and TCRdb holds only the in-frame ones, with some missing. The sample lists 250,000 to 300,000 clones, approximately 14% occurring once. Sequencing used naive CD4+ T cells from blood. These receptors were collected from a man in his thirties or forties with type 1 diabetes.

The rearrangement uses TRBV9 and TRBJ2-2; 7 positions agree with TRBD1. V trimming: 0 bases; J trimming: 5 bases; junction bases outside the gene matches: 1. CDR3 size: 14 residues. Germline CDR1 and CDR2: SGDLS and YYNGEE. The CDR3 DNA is TGTGCCAGCAGCGTAGTGGGACAGACCGGGGAGCTGTTTTTT. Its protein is CASSVVGQTGELFF.

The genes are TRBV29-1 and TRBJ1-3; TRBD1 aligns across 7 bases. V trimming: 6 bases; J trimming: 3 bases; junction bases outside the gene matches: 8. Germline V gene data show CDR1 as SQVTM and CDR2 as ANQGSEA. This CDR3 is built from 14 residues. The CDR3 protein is CSVLGQGVGNTIYF. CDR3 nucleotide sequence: TGCAGCGTCCTCGGGCAGGGGGTTGGAAACACCATATATTTT.

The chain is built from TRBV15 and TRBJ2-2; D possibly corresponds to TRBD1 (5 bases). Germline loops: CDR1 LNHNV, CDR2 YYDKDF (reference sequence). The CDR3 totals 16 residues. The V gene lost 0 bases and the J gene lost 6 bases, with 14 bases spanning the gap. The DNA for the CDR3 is TGTGCCACCAGCAGAGATTGGCAGGGCCAGTCCGGGGAGCTGTTTTTT. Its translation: CATSRDWQGQSGELFF.

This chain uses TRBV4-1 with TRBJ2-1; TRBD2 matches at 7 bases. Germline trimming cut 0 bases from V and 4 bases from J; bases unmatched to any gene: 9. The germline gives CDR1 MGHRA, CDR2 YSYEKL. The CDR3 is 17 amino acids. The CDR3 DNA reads TGCGCCAGCAGCCAAGAGGGAGCGGGGACTTCATACAATGAGCAGTTCTTC. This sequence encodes CASSQEGAGTSYNEQFF.

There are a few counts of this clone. The CDR3 nucleotides are TGCAGCGTTGAAGGACCCTCGACAGGGGGCCGCGAGACCCAGTACTTC. It is translated as CSVEGPSTGGRETQYF. J is TRBJ2-5 and V is TRBV29-1; 10 nucleotides agree with TRBD1. Germline V lookup: CDR1 SQVTM, CDR2 ANQGSEA. Unmatched junction bases numbered 10, after V lost 1 base and J lost 5 bases. The length of the CDR3 is 16 residues.

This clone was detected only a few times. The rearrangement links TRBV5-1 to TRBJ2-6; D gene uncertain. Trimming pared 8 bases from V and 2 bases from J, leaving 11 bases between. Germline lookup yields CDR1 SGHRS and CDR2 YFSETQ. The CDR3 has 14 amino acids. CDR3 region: CASLDSPGANVLTF. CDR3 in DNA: TGCGCCAGTCTGGATAGCCCTGGGGCCAACGTCCTGACTTTC.

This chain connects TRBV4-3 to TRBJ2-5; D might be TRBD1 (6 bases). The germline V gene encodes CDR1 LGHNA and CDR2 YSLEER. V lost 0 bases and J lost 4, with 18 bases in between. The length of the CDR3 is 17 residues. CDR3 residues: CASSQDLGQFDRETQYF. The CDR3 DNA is TGCGCCAGCAGCCAAGATCTGGGACAATTTGATCGAGAGACCCAGTACTTC.

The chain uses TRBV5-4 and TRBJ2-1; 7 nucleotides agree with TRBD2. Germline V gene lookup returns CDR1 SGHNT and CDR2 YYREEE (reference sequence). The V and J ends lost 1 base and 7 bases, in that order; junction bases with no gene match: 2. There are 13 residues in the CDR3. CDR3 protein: CASSLIGGNEQFF. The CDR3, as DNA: TGTGCCAGCAGCTTGATCGGGGGGAATGAGCAGTTCTTC.

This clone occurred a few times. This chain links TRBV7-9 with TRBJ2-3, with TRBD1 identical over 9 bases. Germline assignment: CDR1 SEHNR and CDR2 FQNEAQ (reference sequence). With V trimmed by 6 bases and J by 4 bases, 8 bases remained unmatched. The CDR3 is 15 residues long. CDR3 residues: CASSGDRDWSDTQYF. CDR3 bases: TGTGCCAGCAGTGGGGACAGGGACTGGTCAGATACGCAGTATTTT.

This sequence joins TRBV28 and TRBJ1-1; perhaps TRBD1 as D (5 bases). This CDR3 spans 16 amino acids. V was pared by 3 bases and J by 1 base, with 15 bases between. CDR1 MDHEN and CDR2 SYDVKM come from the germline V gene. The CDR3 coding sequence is TGTGCCAGCAGTTTGGGAGGACACCGGGGGAACACTGAAGCTTTCTTT. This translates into CASSLGGHRGNTEAFF.

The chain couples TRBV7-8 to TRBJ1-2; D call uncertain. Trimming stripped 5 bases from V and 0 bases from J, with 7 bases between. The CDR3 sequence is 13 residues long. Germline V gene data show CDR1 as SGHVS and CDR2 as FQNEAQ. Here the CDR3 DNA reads TGTGCCAGCAGCCCGAGGGCTAACTATGGCTACACCTTC. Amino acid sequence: CASSPRANYGYTF.

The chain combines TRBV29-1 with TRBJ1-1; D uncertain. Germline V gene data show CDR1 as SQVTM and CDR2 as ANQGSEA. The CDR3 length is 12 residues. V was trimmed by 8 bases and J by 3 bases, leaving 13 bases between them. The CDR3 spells CSITERDTEAFF. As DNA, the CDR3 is TGCAGCATCACGGAGCGGGACACTGAAGCTTTCTTT.

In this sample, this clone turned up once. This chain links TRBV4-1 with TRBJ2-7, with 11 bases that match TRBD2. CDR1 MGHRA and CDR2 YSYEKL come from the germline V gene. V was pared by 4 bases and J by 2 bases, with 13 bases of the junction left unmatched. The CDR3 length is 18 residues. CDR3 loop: CASSLTSGSLSAAYEQYF. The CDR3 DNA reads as TGCGCCAGCAGCCTCACTAGCGGGAGTCTTTCGGCCGCCTACGAGCAGTACTTC.

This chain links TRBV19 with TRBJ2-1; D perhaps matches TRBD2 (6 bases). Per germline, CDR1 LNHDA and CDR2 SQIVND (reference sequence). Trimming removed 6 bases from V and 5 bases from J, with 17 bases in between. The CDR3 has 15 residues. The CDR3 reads CASRGLEGSHNEQFF. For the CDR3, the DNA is TGTGCCAGTAGGGGCTTGGAGGGTTCCCACAATGAGCAGTTCTTC.

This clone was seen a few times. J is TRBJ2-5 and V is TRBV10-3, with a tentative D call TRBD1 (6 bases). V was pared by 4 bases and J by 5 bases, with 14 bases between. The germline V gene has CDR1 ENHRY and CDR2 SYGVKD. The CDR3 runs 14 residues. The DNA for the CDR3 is TGTGCCATCAGTGCTGGACAGTCCGGGGAGACCCAGTACTTC. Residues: CAISAGQSGETQYF.

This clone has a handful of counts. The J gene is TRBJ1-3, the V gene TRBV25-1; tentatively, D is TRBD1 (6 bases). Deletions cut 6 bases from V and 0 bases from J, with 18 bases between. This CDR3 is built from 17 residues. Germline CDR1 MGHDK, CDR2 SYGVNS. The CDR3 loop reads CASSSRLDRHSGNTIYF. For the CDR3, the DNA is TGTGCCAGCAGCAGTAGACTGGACAGACACTCTGGAAACACCATATATTTT.

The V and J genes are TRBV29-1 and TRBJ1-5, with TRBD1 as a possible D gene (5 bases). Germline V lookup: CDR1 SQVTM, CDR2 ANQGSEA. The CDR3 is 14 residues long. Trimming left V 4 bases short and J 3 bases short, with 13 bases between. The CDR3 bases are TGCAGCGTTGTAGGCAGGGATCCCAATCAGCCCCAGCATTTT. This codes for CSVVGRDPNQPQHF.

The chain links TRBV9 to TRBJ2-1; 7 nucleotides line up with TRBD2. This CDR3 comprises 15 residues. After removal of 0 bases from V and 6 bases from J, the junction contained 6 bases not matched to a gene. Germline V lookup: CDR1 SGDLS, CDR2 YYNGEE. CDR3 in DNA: TGTGCCAGCAGCGTAGCCAGCGGGATCGGCAATGAGCAGTTCTTC. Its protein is CASSVASGIGNEQFF. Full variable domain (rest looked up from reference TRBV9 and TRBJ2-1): DSGVTQTPKHLITATGQRVTLRCSPRSGDLSVYWYQQSLDQGLQFLIQYYNGEERAKGNILERFSAQQFPDLHSELNLSSLELGDSALYFCASSVASGIGNEQFFGPGTRLTVL.

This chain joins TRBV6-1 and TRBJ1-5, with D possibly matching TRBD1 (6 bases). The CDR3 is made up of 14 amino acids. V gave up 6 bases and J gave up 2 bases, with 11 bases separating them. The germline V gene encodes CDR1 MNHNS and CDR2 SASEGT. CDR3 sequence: CASSNRVGNQPQHF. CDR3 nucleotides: TGTGCCAGCAGCAACAGGGTCGGCAATCAGCCCCAGCATTTT.

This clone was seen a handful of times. The CDR3 sequence: CASSTPPSGKANYNEQFF. CDR3 in DNA: TGTGCCAGCAGCACCCCCCCCAGCGGGAAAGCTAACTACAATGAGCAGTTCTTC. This sequence joins TRBV7-3 and TRBJ2-1, with 7 positions matching TRBD2. CDR3 length: 18 residues. V shed 5 bases, J shed 3 bases, and the junction held 16 bases outside the gene matches. Germline V lookup: CDR1 SGHTA, CDR2 FQGTGA. The complete variable domain, with remaining parts taken from reference TRBV7-3 and TRBJ2-1, reads GAGVSQTPSNKVTEKGKYVELRCDPISGHTALYWYRQSLGQGPEFLIYFQGTGAADDSGLPNDRFFAVRPEGSVSTLKIQRTERGDSAVYLCASSTPPSGKANYNEQFFGPGTRLTVL.

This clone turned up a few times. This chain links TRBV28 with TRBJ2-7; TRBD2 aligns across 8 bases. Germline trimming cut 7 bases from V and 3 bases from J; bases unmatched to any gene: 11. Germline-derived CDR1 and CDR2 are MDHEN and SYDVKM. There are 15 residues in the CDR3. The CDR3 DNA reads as TGTGCCAGCACCAAAGGGCTAGCGGGCTACTACGAGCAGTACTTC. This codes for CASTKGLAGYYEQYF.

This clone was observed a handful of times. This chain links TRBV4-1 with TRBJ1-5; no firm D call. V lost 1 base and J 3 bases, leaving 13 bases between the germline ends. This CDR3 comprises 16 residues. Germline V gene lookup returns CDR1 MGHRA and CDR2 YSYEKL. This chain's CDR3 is CASSQGNSRINQPQHF. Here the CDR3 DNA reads TGCGCCAGCAGCCAAGGCAACAGCCGAATCAATCAGCCCCAGCATTTT.

As DNA, the CDR3 is TGTGCCAGCGGCAGTGGAGAGCTAGCCAAAAACATTCAGTACTTC. The encoded protein is CASGSGELAKNIQYF. The V and J genes are TRBV11-3 and TRBJ2-4; D unresolved. The V and J ends lost 8 bases and 0 bases respectively, with 14 bases between them. The CDR3 covers 15 residues. The V gene's germline CDR1 is SGHNT and CDR2 YENEEA.

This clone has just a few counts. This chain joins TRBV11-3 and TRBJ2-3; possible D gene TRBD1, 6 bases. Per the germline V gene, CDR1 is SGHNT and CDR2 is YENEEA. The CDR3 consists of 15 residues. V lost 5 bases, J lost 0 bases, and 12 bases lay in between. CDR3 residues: CASSPGDSSTDTQYF. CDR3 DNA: TGTGCCAGCAGCCCAGGGGATTCCAGCACAGATACGCAGTATTTT.

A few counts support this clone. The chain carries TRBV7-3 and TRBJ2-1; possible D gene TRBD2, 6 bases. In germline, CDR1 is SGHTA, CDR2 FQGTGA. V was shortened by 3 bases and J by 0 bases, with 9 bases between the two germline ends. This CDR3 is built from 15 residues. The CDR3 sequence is CASSFGGSSYNEQFF. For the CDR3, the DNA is TGTGCCAGCAGCTTTGGGGGGAGCTCCTACAATGAGCAGTTCTTC. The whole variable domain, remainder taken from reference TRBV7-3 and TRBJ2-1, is GAGVSQTPSNKVTEKGKYVELRCDPISGHTALYWYRQSLGQGPEFLIYFQGTGAADDSGLPNDRFFAVRPEGSVSTLKIQRTERGDSAVYLCASSFGGSSYNEQFFGPGTRLTVL.

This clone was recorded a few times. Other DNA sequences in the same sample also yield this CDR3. CDR3 in DNA: TGTGCCAGCAGCCGGGGACAGAGCTCCTACGAGCAGTACTTC. Protein product: CASSRGQSSYEQYF. The rearrangement joins TRBV7-9 to TRBJ2-7; 7 bases fit TRBD1. Looked up from germline, CDR1 is SEHNR and CDR2 is FQNEAQ (reference sequence). With V trimmed by 5 bases and J by 0 bases, 4 bases remained unmatched. The length of the CDR3 is 14 residues.

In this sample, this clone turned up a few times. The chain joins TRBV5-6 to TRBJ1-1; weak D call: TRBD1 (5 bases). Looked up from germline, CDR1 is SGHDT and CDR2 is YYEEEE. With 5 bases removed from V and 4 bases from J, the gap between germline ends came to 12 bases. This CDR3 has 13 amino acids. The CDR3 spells CASSRDFGTEAFF. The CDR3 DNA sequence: TGTGCCAGCAGTCGGGACTTCGGCACTGAAGCTTTCTTT.

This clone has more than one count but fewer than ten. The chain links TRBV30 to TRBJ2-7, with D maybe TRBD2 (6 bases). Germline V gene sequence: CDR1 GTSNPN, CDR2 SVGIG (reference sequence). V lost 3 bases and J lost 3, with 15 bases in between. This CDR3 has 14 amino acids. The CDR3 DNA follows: TGTGCCTGGAGGTCCCCGCGGAGGGACTACGAGCAGTACTTC. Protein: CAWRSPRRDYEQYF.

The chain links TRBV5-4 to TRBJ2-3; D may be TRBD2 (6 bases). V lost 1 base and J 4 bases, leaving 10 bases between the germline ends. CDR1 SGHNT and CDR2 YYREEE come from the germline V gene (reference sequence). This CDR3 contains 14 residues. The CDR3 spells CASSLLGEADTQYF. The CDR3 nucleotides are TGTGCCAGCAGCTTGCTCGGGGAGGCAGATACGCAGTATTTT. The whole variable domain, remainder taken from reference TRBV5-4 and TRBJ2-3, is ETGVTQSPTHLIKTRGQQVTLRCSSQSGHNTVSWYQQALGQGPQFIFQYYREEENGRGNFPPRFSGLQFPNYSSELNVNALELDDSALYLCASSLLGEADTQYFGPGTRLTVL.